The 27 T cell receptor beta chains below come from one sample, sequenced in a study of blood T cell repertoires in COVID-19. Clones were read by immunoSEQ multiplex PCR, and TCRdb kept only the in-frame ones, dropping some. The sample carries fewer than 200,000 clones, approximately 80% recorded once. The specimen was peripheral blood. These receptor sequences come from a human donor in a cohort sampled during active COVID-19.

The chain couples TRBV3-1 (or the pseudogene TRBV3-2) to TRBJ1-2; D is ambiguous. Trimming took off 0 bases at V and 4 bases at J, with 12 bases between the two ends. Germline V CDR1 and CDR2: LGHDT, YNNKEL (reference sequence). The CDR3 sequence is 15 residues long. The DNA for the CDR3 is TGTGCCAGCAGCCAAGATTGGCTTGGGCCCTATGGCTACACCTTC. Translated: CASSQDWLGPYGYTF.

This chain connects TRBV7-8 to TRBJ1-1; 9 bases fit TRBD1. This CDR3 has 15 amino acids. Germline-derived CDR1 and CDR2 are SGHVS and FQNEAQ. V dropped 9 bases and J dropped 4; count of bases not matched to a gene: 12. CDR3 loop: CASLTGSDRGTEAFF. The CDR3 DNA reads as TGTGCCAGTCTGACAGGCTCGGACAGGGGCACTGAAGCTTTCTTT.

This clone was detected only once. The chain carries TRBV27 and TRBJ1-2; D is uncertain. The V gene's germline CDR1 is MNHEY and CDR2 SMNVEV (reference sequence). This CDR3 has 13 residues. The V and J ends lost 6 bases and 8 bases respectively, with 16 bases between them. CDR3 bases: TGTGCCAGCAGGCCGCTGGGAGGAGGGGGCTACACCTTC. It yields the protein CASRPLGGGGYTF.

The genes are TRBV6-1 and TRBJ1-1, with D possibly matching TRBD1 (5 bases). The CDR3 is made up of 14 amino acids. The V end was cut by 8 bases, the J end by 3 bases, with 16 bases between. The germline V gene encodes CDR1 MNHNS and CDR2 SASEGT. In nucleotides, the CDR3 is TGTGCCAGCTGTAAAGCGAGCAGGGACACTGAAGCTTTCTTT. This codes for CASCKASRDTEAFF.

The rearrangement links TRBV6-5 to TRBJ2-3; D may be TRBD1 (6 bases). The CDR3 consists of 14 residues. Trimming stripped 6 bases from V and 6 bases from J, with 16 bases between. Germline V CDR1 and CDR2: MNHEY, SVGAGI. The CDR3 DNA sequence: TGTGCCAGCAGACAGGGATCGGGTTTCGATACGCAGTATTTT. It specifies CASRQGSGFDTQYF.

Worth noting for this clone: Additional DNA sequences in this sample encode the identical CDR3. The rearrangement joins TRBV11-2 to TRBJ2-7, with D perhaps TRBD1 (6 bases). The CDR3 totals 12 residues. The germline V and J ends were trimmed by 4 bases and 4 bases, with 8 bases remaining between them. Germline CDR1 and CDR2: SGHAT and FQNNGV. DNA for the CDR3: TGTGCCAGCAGCTCACAGGGTTACGAGCAGTACTTC. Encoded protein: CASSSQGYEQYF.

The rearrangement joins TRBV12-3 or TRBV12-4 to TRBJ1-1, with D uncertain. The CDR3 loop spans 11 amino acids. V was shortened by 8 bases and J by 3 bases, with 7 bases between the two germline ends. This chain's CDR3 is CASSFDTEAFF. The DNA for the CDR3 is TGTGCCAGCTCGTTCGACACTGAAGCTTTCTTT.

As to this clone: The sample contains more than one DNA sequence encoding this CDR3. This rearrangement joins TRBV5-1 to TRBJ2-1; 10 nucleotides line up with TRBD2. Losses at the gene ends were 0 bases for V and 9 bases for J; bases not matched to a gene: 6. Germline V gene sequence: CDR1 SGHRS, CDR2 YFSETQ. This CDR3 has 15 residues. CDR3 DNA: TGCGCCAGCAGCTTGGCCGTAGCGGGGGGTGGTGAGCAGTTCTTC. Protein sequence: CASSLAVAGGGEQFF.

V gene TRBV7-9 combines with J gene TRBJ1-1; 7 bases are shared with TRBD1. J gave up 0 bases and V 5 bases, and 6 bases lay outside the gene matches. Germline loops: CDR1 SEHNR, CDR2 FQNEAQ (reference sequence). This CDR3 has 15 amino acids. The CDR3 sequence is CASSTVGQLNTEAFF. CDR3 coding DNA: TGTGCCAGCAGCACAGTGGGACAGCTGAACACTGAAGCTTTCTTT.

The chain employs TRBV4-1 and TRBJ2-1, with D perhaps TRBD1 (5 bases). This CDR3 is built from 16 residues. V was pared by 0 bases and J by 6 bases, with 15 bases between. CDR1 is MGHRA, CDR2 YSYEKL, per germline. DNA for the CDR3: TGCGCCAGCAGCCAAGATCCAGGGTTCAGCCTCAATGAGCAGTTCTTC. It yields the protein CASSQDPGFSLNEQFF.

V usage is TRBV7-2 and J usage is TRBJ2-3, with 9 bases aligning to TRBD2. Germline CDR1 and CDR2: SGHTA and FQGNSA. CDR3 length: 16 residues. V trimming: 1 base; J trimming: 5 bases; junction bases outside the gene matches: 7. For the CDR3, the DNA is TGTGCCAGCAGCTTAGATAGCGGGGGTGTCGGAGATACGCAGTATTTT. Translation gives CASSLDSGGVGDTQYF.

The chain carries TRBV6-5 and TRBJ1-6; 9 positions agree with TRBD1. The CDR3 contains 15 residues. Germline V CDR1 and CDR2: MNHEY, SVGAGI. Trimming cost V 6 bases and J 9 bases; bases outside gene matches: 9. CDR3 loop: CASSRTGELGSPLHF. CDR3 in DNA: TGTGCCAGCAGCCGGACAGGGGAGTTAGGTTCACCCCTCCACTTT.

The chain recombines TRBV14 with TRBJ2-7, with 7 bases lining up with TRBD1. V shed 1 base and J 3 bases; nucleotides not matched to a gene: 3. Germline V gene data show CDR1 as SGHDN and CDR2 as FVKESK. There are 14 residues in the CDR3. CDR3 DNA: TGTGCCAGCAGCCAAGGGAGGACAGGCTACGAGCAGTACTTC. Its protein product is CASSQGRTGYEQYF.

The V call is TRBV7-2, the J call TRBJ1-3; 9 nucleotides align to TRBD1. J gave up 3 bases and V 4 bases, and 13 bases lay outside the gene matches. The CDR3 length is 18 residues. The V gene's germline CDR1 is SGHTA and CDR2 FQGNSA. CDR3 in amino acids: CASSYPGQGGFGGNTIYF. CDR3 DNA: TGTGCCAGCAGCTACCCGGGACAGGGCGGATTCGGTGGAAACACCATATATTTT.

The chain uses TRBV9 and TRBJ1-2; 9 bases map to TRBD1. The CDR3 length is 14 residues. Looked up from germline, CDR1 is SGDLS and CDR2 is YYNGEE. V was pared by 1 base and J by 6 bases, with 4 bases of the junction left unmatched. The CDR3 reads CASSVRGQGHGYTF. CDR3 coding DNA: TGTGCCAGCAGCGTAAGGGGACAGGGTCATGGCTACACCTTC.

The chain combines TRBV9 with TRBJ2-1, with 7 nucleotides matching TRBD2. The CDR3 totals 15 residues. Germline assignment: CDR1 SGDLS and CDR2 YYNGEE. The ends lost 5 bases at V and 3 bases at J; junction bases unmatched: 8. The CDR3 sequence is CASSRDYQIYNEQFF. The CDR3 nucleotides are TGTGCCAGCAGTCGGGACTACCAAATCTACAATGAGCAGTTCTTC.

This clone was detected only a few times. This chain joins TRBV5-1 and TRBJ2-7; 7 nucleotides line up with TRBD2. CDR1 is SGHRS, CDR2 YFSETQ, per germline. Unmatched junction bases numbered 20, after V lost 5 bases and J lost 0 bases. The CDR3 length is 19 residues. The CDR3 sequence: CASRPSGTMRRVGSYEQYF. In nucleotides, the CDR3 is TGCGCCAGCAGGCCATCCGGGACTATGCGGAGGGTGGGCTCCTACGAGCAGTACTTC.

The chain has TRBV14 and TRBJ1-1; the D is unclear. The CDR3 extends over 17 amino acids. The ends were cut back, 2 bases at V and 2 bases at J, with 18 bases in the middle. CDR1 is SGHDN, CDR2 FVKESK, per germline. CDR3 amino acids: CASSQWSGSPGNTEAFF. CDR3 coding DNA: TGTGCCAGCAGCCAATGGTCGGGGTCCCCGGGCAACACTGAAGCTTTCTTT.

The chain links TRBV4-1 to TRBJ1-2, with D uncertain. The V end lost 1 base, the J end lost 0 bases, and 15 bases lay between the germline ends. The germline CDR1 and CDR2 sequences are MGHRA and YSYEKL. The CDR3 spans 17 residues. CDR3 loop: CASSQGRGFHTNYGYTF. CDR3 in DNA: TGCGCCAGCAGCCAAGGGAGAGGATTCCATACTAACTATGGCTACACCTTC.

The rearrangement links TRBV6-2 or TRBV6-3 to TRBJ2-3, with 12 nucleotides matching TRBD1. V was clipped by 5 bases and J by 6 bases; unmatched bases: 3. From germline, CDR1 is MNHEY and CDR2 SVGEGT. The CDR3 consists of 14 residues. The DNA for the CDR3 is TGTGCCAGCAGTAGGGGACAGGGGGCTGATACGCAGTATTTT. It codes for CASSRGQGADTQYF.

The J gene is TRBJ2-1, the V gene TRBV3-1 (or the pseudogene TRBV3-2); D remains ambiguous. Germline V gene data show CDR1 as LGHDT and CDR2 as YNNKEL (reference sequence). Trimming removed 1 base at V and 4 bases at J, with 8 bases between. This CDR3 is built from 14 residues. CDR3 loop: CASSQGLIYNEQFF. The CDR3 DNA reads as TGTGCCAGCAGCCAAGGACTCATATACAATGAGCAGTTCTTC.

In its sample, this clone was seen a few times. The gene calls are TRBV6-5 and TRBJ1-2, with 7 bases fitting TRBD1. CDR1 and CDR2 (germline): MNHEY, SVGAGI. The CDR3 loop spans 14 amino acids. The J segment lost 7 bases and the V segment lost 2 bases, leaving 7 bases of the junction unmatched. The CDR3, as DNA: TGTGCCAGCAGTTACGGAGGGGGCTTGAGTGGCTACACCTTC. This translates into CASSYGGGLSGYTF.

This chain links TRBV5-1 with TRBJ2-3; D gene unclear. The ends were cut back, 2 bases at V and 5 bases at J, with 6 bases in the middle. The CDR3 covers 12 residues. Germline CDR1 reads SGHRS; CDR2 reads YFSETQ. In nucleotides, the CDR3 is TGCGCCAGCAGCTTCTCACAAGATACGCAGTATTTT. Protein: CASSFSQDTQYF.

For the CDR3, the DNA is TGTGCCAGCAGCTTAGGGGGCGACGGCAATCAGCCCCAGCATTTT. Amino acid sequence: CASSLGGDGNQPQHF. The chain joins TRBV5-4 to TRBJ1-5; 7 positions match TRBD1. Germline-derived CDR1 and CDR2 are SGHNT and YYREEE (reference sequence). V trimming: 2 bases; J trimming: 2 bases; junction bases outside the gene matches: 4. The CDR3 spans 15 residues.

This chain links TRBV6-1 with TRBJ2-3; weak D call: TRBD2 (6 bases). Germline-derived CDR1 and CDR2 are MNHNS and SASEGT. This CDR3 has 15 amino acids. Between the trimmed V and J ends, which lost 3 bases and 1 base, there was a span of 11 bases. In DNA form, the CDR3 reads TGTGCCAGCAGTGACCGGGGGATTGGCACAGATACGCAGTATTTT. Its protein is CASSDRGIGTDTQYF.

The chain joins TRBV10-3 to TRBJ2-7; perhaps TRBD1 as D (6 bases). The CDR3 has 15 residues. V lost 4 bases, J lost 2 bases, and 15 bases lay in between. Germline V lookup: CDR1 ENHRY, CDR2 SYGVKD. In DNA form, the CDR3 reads TGTGCCATCAGTGCCTTTGGACAGAGCCCCTACGAGCAGTACTTC. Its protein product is CAISAFGQSPYEQYF.

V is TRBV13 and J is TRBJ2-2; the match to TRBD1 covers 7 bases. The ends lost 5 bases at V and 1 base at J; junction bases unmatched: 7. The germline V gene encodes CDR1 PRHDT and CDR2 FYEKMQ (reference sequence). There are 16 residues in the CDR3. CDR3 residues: CASSPTGTENTGELFF. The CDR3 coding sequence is TGTGCCAGCAGCCCAACCGGGACAGAGAACACCGGGGAGCTGTTTTTT.